This record concerns one T cell receptor (beta chain) sequence. The CDR3 length is 15 residues. The germline V and J ends were trimmed by 6 bases and 1 base, with 17 bases remaining between them. Germline CDR1 SGHRS, CDR2 YFSETQ. The method was immunoSEQ multiplex PCR; TCRdb's version includes in-frame clones alone and lacks a portion of them. The sample shows fewer than 700,000 clones, about 89% of them seen only once. This specimen comes from a study of blood T cell repertoires in COVID-19. This sequence joins TRBV5-1 and TRBJ2-7; possible D gene TRBD2, 6 bases. This receptor was obtained from a woman between 45 and 60 years old with COVID-19, enrolled during active disease. Sequenced input: peripheral blood. The CDR3 DNA reads TGCGCCAGCACGCGCGGCGGGGAGCGGTCCTACGAGCAGTACTTC. Translation: CASTRGGERSYEQYF.